This entry lists 10 T cell receptor beta chains sequenced from one sample in a study of T cell responses to AZD1222 COVID-19 vaccine. Method: immunoSEQ multiplex PCR; TCRdb's copy keeps in-frame clones and lacks some. The data hold 54,000 or so clones, with roughly nine tenths observed a single time. Source: peripheral blood, taken on day 0 of AZD1222 vaccination. These receptors were obtained from an adult in good health.

The CDR3 DNA follows: TGTGCCAGCAGTTCGTACGGATTCACAGATACGCAGTATTTT. Translation: CASSSYGFTDTQYF. V and J are TRBV6-2 or TRBV6-3 and TRBJ2-3; D is undetermined. V lost 4 bases to trimming and J lost 2 bases, with 10 bases between them. This CDR3 has 14 residues. Germline values: CDR1 MNHEY, CDR2 SVGEGT.

V and J are TRBV10-1 and TRBJ2-1; D unresolved. CDR1 is WNHNN and CDR2 is SYGVQD in the germline V gene (reference sequence). V was clipped by 6 bases and J by 9 bases, with 15 bases between them. This CDR3 contains 13 residues. The CDR3 loop reads CASRVDPTLEQFF. Here the CDR3 DNA reads TGCGCCAGCAGAGTGGATCCTACTCTTGAGCAGTTCTTC.

This chain joins TRBV7-8 and TRBJ1-1, with 9 bases matching TRBD1. Germline values: CDR1 SGHVS, CDR2 FQNEAQ. Trimming cost V 1 base and J 5 bases; bases outside gene matches: 11. CDR3 length: 17 amino acids. The CDR3 DNA reads TGTGCCAGCAGCTTAGAAGGGACAGGGATTGGGAGGACTGAAGCTTTCTTT. This gives the protein CASSLEGTGIGRTEAFF.

This rearrangement joins TRBV28 to TRBJ2-7; 10 positions match TRBD2. V gave up 3 bases and J gave up 3 bases; unmatched junction bases: 11. Germline V gene sequence: CDR1 MDHEN, CDR2 SYDVKM. The CDR3 covers 17 residues. The CDR3 bases are TGTGCCAGCAGTTTCGAGTCTAGCGGGAGCTTCAACTACGAGCAGTACTTC. Its translation: CASSFESSGSFNYEQYF.

The V call is TRBV4-1, the J call TRBJ2-6; 8 nucleotides line up with TRBD1. This CDR3 has 18 residues. Per germline, CDR1 MGHRA and CDR2 YSYEKL. V lost 1 base to trimming and J lost 4 bases; unmatched junction nucleotides: 9. The CDR3 region is CASSQGGRGQEGANVLTF. The CDR3 DNA follows: TGCGCCAGCAGCCAAGGGGGCAGGGGGCAGGAAGGGGCCAACGTCCTGACTTTC.

The chain has TRBV6-5 and TRBJ1-2; a possible D gene is TRBD1 (5 bases). Germline V gene sequence: CDR1 MNHEY, CDR2 SVGAGI. This CDR3 is built from 16 residues. Between the trimmed V and J ends, which lost 0 bases and 4 bases, there was a span of 15 bases. Here the CDR3 reads CASSYSTVPGSYGYTF. The CDR3 DNA sequence: TGTGCCAGCAGTTACTCGACAGTCCCCGGGAGCTATGGCTACACCTTC.

This clone was seen only once. This chain connects TRBV5-1 to TRBJ2-1; perhaps TRBD2 as D (6 bases). The V gene's germline CDR1 is SGHRS and CDR2 YFSETQ. Trimming cost V 4 bases and J 7 bases, with 12 bases left between them. There are 13 residues in the CDR3. The CDR3 protein is CASSRDFRNEQFF. Written as DNA, the CDR3 is TGCGCCAGCAGCCGGGACTTCCGAAATGAGCAGTTCTTC.

The V gene is TRBV15, the J gene TRBJ1-1, with D unresolved. This CDR3 comprises 15 residues. CDR1 is LNHNV, CDR2 YYDKDF, per germline (reference sequence). V lost 1 base, J lost 6 bases, and 15 bases lay in between. CDR3 region: CATSRGRAVESEAFF. In DNA form, the CDR3 reads TGTGCCACCAGCAGAGGGAGGGCGGTTGAGTCTGAAGCTTTCTTT.

This chain uses TRBV3-1 (or the pseudogene TRBV3-2) with TRBJ2-1; D unclear. The germline V and J ends were trimmed by 1 base and 4 bases, with 11 bases remaining between them. The V gene's germline CDR1 is LGHDT and CDR2 YNNKEL (reference sequence). The CDR3 totals 15 residues. The DNA of the CDR3 is TGTGCCAGCAGCCAAGGTGGTGTTTTGTACAATGAGCAGTTCTTC. Its protein product is CASSQGGVLYNEQFF.

This chain links TRBV6-5 with TRBJ2-7; no definite D call. The CDR3 runs to 12 residues. V lost 6 bases and J lost 7, with 13 bases in between. The germline V gene encodes CDR1 MNHEY and CDR2 SVGAGI. The CDR3 spells CASRVNLGEQYF. The DNA for the CDR3 is TGTGCCAGCAGGGTTAACCTTGGGGAGCAGTACTTC.